Below, one T cell receptor beta chain is given with its context. What it recognizes is unknown. These data come from a study of blood T cells in healthy people across ages. Study-wide results and caveats: Estimated diversity that came from one million T cells was considered an underestimate. Measured against age, TCR beta diversity per million T cells decreased in a roughly linear manner.

CDR3 size: 15 residues. The V and J ends lost 5 bases and 7 bases respectively, with 18 bases between them. CDR1 MDHEN and CDR2 SYDVKM come from the germline V gene. With a J-beta primer mix and a sample-barcoded 5' primer, a second PCR ran about 7 to 12 cycles. Tags on each cDNA molecule came from a template-switch adaptor with 12 random nucleotides. TCRdb redid the calling of the 5' RACE reads with MiXCR, one entry per CDR3 protein. The sample shows around 500,000 distinct CDR3 sequences, 40% to 55% of them seen only once. The receptor was isolated from an elderly man in good health. The source material was blood. This chain joins TRBV28 and TRBJ2-1; possible D gene TRBD2, 6 bases. The DNA of the CDR3 is TGTGCCAGCAGTCTCTCCGGGCGGGGCAGGAATGAGCAGTTCTTC. Translating it yields CASSLSGRGRNEQFF.